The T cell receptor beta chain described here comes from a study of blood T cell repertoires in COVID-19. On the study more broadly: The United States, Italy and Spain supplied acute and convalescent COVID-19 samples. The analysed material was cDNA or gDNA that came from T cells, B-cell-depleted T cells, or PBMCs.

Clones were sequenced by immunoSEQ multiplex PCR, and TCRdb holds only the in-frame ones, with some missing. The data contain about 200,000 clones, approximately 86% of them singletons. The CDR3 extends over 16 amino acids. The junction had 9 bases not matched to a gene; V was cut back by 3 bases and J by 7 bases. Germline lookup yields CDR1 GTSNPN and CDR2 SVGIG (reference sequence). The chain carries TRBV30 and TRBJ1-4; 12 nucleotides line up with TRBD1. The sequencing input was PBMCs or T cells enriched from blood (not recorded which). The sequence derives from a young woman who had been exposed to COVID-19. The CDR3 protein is CAWRETGTGGGEKLFF. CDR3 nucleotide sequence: TGTGCCTGGAGAGAGACCGGGACAGGGGGCGGTGAAAAACTGTTTTTT.